Below, 21 T cell receptor beta chains from the same sample are listed, as sequenced in a study of vaccination and CD4 T cells after COVID-19. Sample treatment: approximately nine-day PBMC culture with coronavirus spike peptide pools or control peptides (ViraFEST assay). Cultured CD4+ T-cell DNA underwent Oncomine TCR Beta short-read sequencing. TCRdb reprocessed the PCR reads via MiXCR and lists one record per CDR3 protein. The sample has under 20,000 distinct CDR3 sequences, 50% to 65% seen once. No cognate antigen is known for these TCRs. The sequencing used CD4+ T cells from blood, cultured in vitro, collected before SARS-CoV-2 vaccination. These receptors were taken from a human donor who had recovered from COVID-19.

This clonotype was seen only a few times. The V call is TRBV29-1, the J call TRBJ1-1; no definite D call. The CDR3 loop spans 13 amino acids. CDR1 is SQVTM, CDR2 ANQGSEA, per germline. The V end was cut by 4 bases, the J end by 7 bases, with 16 bases between. CDR3 sequence (DNA): TGCAGCGTTGTACGCCAGACTACCCATGAAGCTTTCTTT. Translation gives CSVVRQTTHEAFF.

This clonotype was observed a few times. The chain joins TRBV6-1 to TRBJ2-1; a possible D gene is TRBD1 (5 bases). This CDR3 has 14 amino acids. The germline V gene has CDR1 MNHNS and CDR2 SASEGT. Trimming removed 1 base from V and 7 bases from J, with 11 bases in between. The CDR3 bases are TGTGCCAGCAGTGAAGTTACAGGTGATAATGAGCAGTTCTTC. This translates into CASSEVTGDNEQFF.

The V gene is TRBV6-1, the J gene TRBJ2-7, with 9 bases lining up with TRBD2. V was clipped by 8 bases and J by 7 bases; unmatched bases: 6. The germline V gene has CDR1 MNHNS and CDR2 SASEGT. The CDR3 is made up of 12 amino acids. The CDR3 loop is CASLGLAGEQYF. The CDR3 nucleotides are TGTGCCAGCCTGGGGCTAGCGGGGGAGCAGTACTTC.

The chain couples TRBV20-1 to TRBJ2-4; 12 bases map to TRBD2. The trim removed 4 bases at V and 9 bases at J, leaving 10 bases unmatched. CDR1 and CDR2 from the germline V gene are DFQATT and SNEGSKA (reference sequence). This CDR3 region has 15 residues. CDR3 amino acids: CSANLAGGQAAIQYF. The CDR3, as DNA: TGCAGTGCTAATCTAGCGGGAGGGCAGGCGGCCATTCAGTACTTC.

The count of this clonotype is one. The chain links TRBV2 to TRBJ2-3, with TRBD1 matching 9 bases. This CDR3 is built from 15 residues. The ends lost 6 bases at V and 5 bases at J; junction bases unmatched: 9. Germline-derived CDR1 and CDR2 are SNHLY and FYNNEI. The CDR3 here is CASSDTLGQGDTQYF. The CDR3, as DNA: TGTGCCAGCAGCGACACTCTGGGACAGGGAGATACGCAGTATTTT.

This clonotype has more than one count but fewer than ten. The rearrangement joins TRBV20-1 to TRBJ2-7; 8 bases line up with TRBD1. Looked up from germline, CDR1 is DFQATT and CDR2 is SNEGSKA (reference sequence). The CDR3 sequence is 15 residues long. V shed 5 bases, J shed 3 bases, and the junction held 12 bases outside the gene matches. In DNA form, the CDR3 reads TGCAGTGCTCCAGCTGACAGGGGATCGGACTACGAGCAGTACTTC. Translated: CSAPADRGSDYEQYF.

The V call is TRBV2, the J call TRBJ1-1; no firm D call. Germline V gene data show CDR1 as SNHLY and CDR2 as FYNNEI. The CDR3 runs to 15 residues. The V end was cut by 2 bases, the J end by 0 bases, with 10 bases between. The CDR3 is CASSEFGPMNTEAFF. For the CDR3, the DNA is TGTGCCAGCAGTGAATTCGGGCCGATGAACACTGAAGCTTTCTTT.

Only a few counts were recorded for this clonotype. This chain uses TRBV10-3 with TRBJ1-4; TRBD1 aligns across 8 bases. V lost 6 bases to trimming and J lost 2 bases; unmatched junction nucleotides: 2. Germline loops: CDR1 ENHRY, CDR2 SYGVKD. The CDR3 has 14 residues. The CDR3 DNA follows: TGTGCCATCAGCCGGACAGGGACTAATGAAAAACTGTTTTTT. It yields the protein CAISRTGTNEKLFF.

This clonotype was seen a few times. This chain links TRBV2 with TRBJ1-6, with D possibly TRBD1 on 5 matching bases. V lost 2 bases and J 6 bases, leaving 14 bases between the germline ends. The CDR3 is 16 amino acids. The germline V gene has CDR1 SNHLY and CDR2 FYNNEI. The DNA of the CDR3 is TGTGCCAGCAGTGAAAGGTCCAGTGGGGCTAATTCACCCCTCCACTTT. It is translated as CASSERSSGANSPLHF.

This clonotype was detected a few times. The chain combines TRBV19 with TRBJ1-1; D not certain. Germline V gene lookup returns CDR1 LNHDA and CDR2 SQIVND (reference sequence). V lost 3 bases and J 1 base, leaving 12 bases between the germline ends. The CDR3 sequence is 15 residues long. As DNA, the CDR3 is TGTGCCAGTAGTATCCTCCGCGGGGAGAACACTGAAGCTTTCTTT. It yields the protein CASSILRGENTEAFF.

There are a few counts of this clonotype. V usage is TRBV15 and J usage is TRBJ2-5; a weak D match, TRBD2 (6 bases). The CDR3 contains 15 residues. With 4 bases removed from V and 5 bases from J, the gap between germline ends came to 17 bases. The germline gives CDR1 LNHNV, CDR2 YYDKDF (reference sequence). CDR3 amino acids: CATSIGGGASETQYF. For the CDR3, the DNA is TGTGCCACCAGCATAGGAGGCGGGGCGAGCGAGACCCAGTACTTC. The whole variable domain, remainder taken from reference TRBV15 and TRBJ2-5, is DAMVIQNPRYQVTQFGKPVTLSCSQTLNHNVMYWYQQKSSQAPKLLFHYYDKDFNNEADTPDNFQSRRPNTSFCFLDIRSPGLGDTAMYLCATSIGGGASETQYFGPGTRLLVL.

This clonotype showed up just a few times. This chain links TRBV15 with TRBJ2-5, with D unresolved. V was cut by 0 bases and J by 1 base, with 9 bases left in between. The CDR3 length is 15 residues. Looked up from germline, CDR1 is LNHNV and CDR2 is YYDKDF (reference sequence). CDR3 in amino acids: CATSRDPYPQETQYF. In DNA, the CDR3 is TGTGCCACCAGCAGAGATCCGTACCCCCAAGAGACCCAGTACTTC.

The chain has TRBV5-4 and TRBJ2-7, with 9 bases lining up with TRBD2. CDR1 is SGHNT, CDR2 YYREEE, per germline (reference sequence). The V and J ends lost 6 bases and 4 bases, in that order; junction bases with no gene match: 8. This CDR3 has 14 residues. The CDR3 region is CASIVAGDTYEQYF. DNA for the CDR3: TGTGCCAGCATCGTAGCGGGAGATACGTACGAGCAGTACTTC.

The chain uses TRBV20-1 and TRBJ2-7; D is ambiguous. Trimming removed 3 bases from V and 0 bases from J, with 9 bases in between. CDR1 is DFQATT and CDR2 is SNEGSKA in the germline V gene (reference sequence). The CDR3 is 13 residues long. DNA of the CDR3: TGCAGTGCTAGTCTGTCGAGCTCCTACGAGCAGTACTTC. Amino acid sequence: CSASLSSSYEQYF.

The rearrangement joins TRBV24-1 to TRBJ2-3; perhaps TRBD2 as D (6 bases). The V and J ends lost 1 base and 2 bases respectively, with 15 bases between them. The CDR3 extends over 17 amino acids. Germline CDR1 KGHDR, CDR2 SFDVKD. The CDR3 here is CATSDFRGTGVTDTQYF. The CDR3 DNA follows: TGTGCCACCAGTGATTTTCGGGGGACTGGTGTCACAGATACGCAGTATTTT.

This chain connects TRBV19 to TRBJ1-2; D is perhaps TRBD1 (6 bases). Germline V gene lookup returns CDR1 LNHDA and CDR2 SQIVND (reference sequence). V dropped 3 bases and J dropped 4 bases, with 15 bases sitting between them. There are 15 residues in the CDR3. Written as DNA, the CDR3 is TGTGCCAGTAGTATTCCGTCCCTGGGGGCCTATGGCTACACCTTC. Its translation is CASSIPSLGAYGYTF.

A few counts support this clonotype. The V gene is TRBV19, the J gene TRBJ1-5; 7 nucleotides match TRBD1. This CDR3 contains 15 residues. V lost 5 bases to trimming and J lost 3 bases; unmatched junction nucleotides: 7. Germline loops: CDR1 LNHDA, CDR2 SQIVND (reference sequence). Here the CDR3 DNA reads TGTGCCAGTAGTCCCAGACAGGGCTACAATCAGCCCCAGCATTTT. It codes for CASSPRQGYNQPQHF.

The rearrangement uses TRBV19 and TRBJ1-2; no clear D. CDR3 length: 13 amino acids. The ends were cut back, 4 bases at V and 4 bases at J, with 10 bases in the middle. The germline gives CDR1 LNHDA, CDR2 SQIVND (reference sequence). CDR3 sequence: CASSKAGIYGYTF. As DNA, the CDR3 is TGTGCCAGTAGTAAGGCCGGGATCTATGGCTACACCTTC.

Worth noting for this clonotype: The junction differs from germline at one of its ends, possibly a read error. The rearrangement uses TRBV20-1 and TRBJ2-1, with D tentatively TRBD1 (6 bases). The germline V gene encodes CDR1 DFQATT and CDR2 SNEGSKA (reference sequence). The CDR3 loop spans 11 amino acids. CDR3 in amino acids: CSAPLDRNPTF. CDR3 DNA sequence: TGCAGTGCTCCACTCGACAGGAACCCGACCTTC.

The V gene is TRBV7-9, the J gene TRBJ1-1; possibly TRBD1 for D (5 bases). This CDR3 has 12 amino acids. Germline V CDR1 and CDR2: SEHNR, FQNEAQ (reference sequence). V was shortened by 4 bases and J by 11 bases, with 14 bases between the two germline ends. The CDR3 DNA reads as TGTGCCAGCAGCTCCGGCGCCCGGGGGGCTTTCTTT. Translating gives CASSSGARGAFF.

V is TRBV7-9 and J is TRBJ2-5; no reliable D call. V was trimmed by 7 bases and J by 1 base, leaving 16 bases between them. The CDR3 length is 15 residues. Per germline, CDR1 SEHNR and CDR2 FQNEAQ (reference sequence). The CDR3: CASTPLSRAQETQYF. In DNA, the CDR3 is TGTGCCAGCACCCCACTCTCTAGAGCCCAAGAGACCCAGTACTTC.